This TCR beta chain was found in a study of T cells in Graves' hyperthyroidism and ophthalmopathy (dated by TCRdb to the late 2010s). General notes on the study: Peripheral blood was sampled at the time of initial diagnosis, prior to any treatment. TCR V-J signatures able to tell the groups apart were searched for in a discovery cohort of approximately 95 patients, of whom over 40 had Graves' ophthalmopathy and roughly 58 had stable Graves' hyperthyroidism. Prospective prediction of ophthalmopathy was tested in an independent validation cohort consisting of some 18 hyperthyroidism patients and over 15 patients who later progressed to ophthalmopathy. For training and testing, the roughly 100 patients in the discovery cohort were randomly divided in a 7:3 ratio. In addition, the study compared T-cell repertoires in thyroid tissue and in blood from roughly 6 Graves' hyperthyroidism patients. Following sampling, methimazole starting at 30 mg daily was given to hyperthyroidism patients, and high-dose intravenous methylprednisolone was given to ophthalmopathy patients. TCR Vbeta CDR3 sequencing of 120 to 150 peripheral blood samples (approximately 44 ophthalmopathy, about 74 hyperthyroidism and around 17 progressor patients) is reported in the paper.

The TCR beta CDR3 regions were amplified from the RNA transcripts. The first round of RT-PCR for the TCR CDR3 was performed with the HTBI primer set and the Qiagen OneStep RT-PCR kit. A second multiplex PCR round built the libraries, followed by size selection and purification. Libraries were sequenced paired-end with 100 bp reads on an Illumina HiSeq2000. On the study's bioinformatics: SOAPnuke was used to process the raw data, throwing out any read that contained adapters or uncalled bases, had a mean Phred below 15, or lacked an exact constant-primer or identifier match. COPE v1.2.5 was used to merge the high-quality paired reads, and each unique nucleotide sequence was defined as a clonotype. Clonotypes were aligned to IMGT TRBV, TRBD and TRBJ reference segments using MiTCR v1.1. The analysis included only V-J combinations with a frequency above 0.0001, which together covered roughly 99% of the repertoires. A TCS score was defined as the ratio of F50 (clonal expansion) to E x V (chaos), with BLOSUM62-based TCRdist applied between CDR3 peptides within each V-J. Welch's t-statistics and random forest reduced roughly 500 V-J features to 13, which were used in a naive Bayes classifier (R e1071). TCRdb reprocessed the public reads (quality trimming at Q25 with fastp, clone calling with MiXCR) and kept in-frame beta chains. Identical CDR3 protein sequences are pooled into one entry, listed with their most common genes and DNA. The V and J calls were not made by the authors but by TCRdb's processing. In all, the sample holds some 250,000 distinct CDR3 sequences, and about 14% of those were seen once. About an eighth of the sample lies in the top ten.

Hyperthyroidism patients were aged 18 to 65 years and newly diagnosed, with disease duration of less than 2 months. Exclusion was applied to patients with uncontrolled infections, other autoimmune diseases, pregnancy or lactation. Diagnoses relied on clinical symptoms, serum thyroxine and TRAb, thyroid ultrasound and orbital computed tomography. Blood from progressor patients was drawn when they were first diagnosed with hyperthyroidism, before any ophthalmopathy symptoms appeared. PBMCs were separated from 7.5 to 10 ml of fresh peripheral blood using Ficoll-Paque density gradient centrifugation. Progressor patients were initially diagnosed with Graves' hyperthyroidism and developed ophthalmopathy during follow-up. Total RNA was extracted with Trizol reagent, and quality was checked on an Agilent 2100 Bioanalyzer. Unmatched junction bases come to 4, with V trimmed by 1 base and J by 5 bases. The CDR3 covers 14 residues, taking in both the cysteine and the phenylalanine. CDR3 DNA is the only sequence kept; it has 42 bases, read in frame from the first base. CDR1 and CDR2 are drawn from the germline V gene: SGHRS, YFSETQ.

This clonotype appeared a few times. Its specific antigen is unknown. No qualities accompany the bases; no much larger clone lies one base away. The paper's findings and limits, for the study overall: Most expanded thyroid clonotypes (frequency above 0.001) were also detected in blood, suggesting blood repertoires may reflect thyroid immune responses. A model built on a 13 V-J signature distinguished ophthalmopathy from stable hyperthyroidism, reaching 85% to 90% sensitivity and around 81% specificity in cross-validation and 80%/75% in testing. Sample size was not statistically predetermined, and investigators were not blinded to group allocation. In validation, the model predicted progression to ophthalmopathy a median of 6.5 months before onset, with approximately 70% sensitivity and about 72% specificity.

The chain was built from TRBV5-1 and TRBJ2-7, and 9 junction bases match TRBD1. Sequencing used blood. This clonotype was obtained from a woman in her thirties or forties with Graves' hyperthyroidism that later progressed to Graves' ophthalmopathy. The CDR3 protein: CASSLWGQGNEQYF. The nucleotide sequence reads as follows: TGCGCCAGCAGCTTGTGGGGACAGGGTAACGAGCAGTACTTC.